Below, one T cell receptor beta chain is given with its context. TCRdb reanalyzed the 5' RACE reads, giving one entry per CDR3 protein sequence and no DNA. Its table lists 150,000 or so distinct CDR3 sequences. The germline CDR1 and CDR2 sequences are SGHNT and YENEEA. This CDR3 is 15 amino acids long. The data derive from a study of monozygotic twins with inflammatory bowel disease. Whole blood that had not undergone T cell sorting provided the isolated total RNA. Sequencing was carried out using blood. The receptor's source is a human donor with ulcerative colitis or Crohn's disease, or a healthy co-twin of an affected twin (not recorded which). The chain has TRBV11-3 and TRBJ2-1; the D call of TRBD1 rests on TCRdb alone, since no DNA is present to check it. CDR3 residues: CASSRGGGFLNEQFF.